Below, 21 T cell receptor beta chains from the same sample are listed, as sequenced in a study of shared clonotypes between healthy human individuals. Repertoires were generated with immunoSEQ multiplex PCR, while TCRdb's copy carries only in-frame clones and drops some. The table shows 450,000 to 500,000 clones, with roughly 80% occurring only once. What was sequenced was PBMCs. These TCRs come from a woman aged 35 to 49 in good health. Some clones in this sample may be carry-over from other donors' samples.

This clone has a single count. The chain joins TRBV2 to TRBJ1-5; no firm D call. There are 13 residues in the CDR3. V lost 8 bases and J lost 3, with 11 bases in between. Germline V gene sequence: CDR1 SNHLY, CDR2 FYNNEI. CDR3 protein: CASVGQANQPQHF. CDR3 bases: TGTGCCAGCGTGGGTCAGGCCAATCAGCCCCAGCATTTT.

This clone occurred once. This rearrangement joins TRBV2 to TRBJ1-1; 7 positions agree with TRBD1. Germline V CDR1 and CDR2: SNHLY, FYNNEI. Trimming removed 6 bases from V and 4 bases from J; junction bases left unmatched: 5. This CDR3 contains 13 residues. The CDR3 bases are TGTGCCAGCAGAACGGGACAGCTCACTGAAGCTTTCTTT. Its translation: CASRTGQLTEAFF.

V is TRBV7-9 and J is TRBJ2-7; 10 bases are shared with TRBD1. The germline gives CDR1 SEHNR, CDR2 FQNEAQ (reference sequence). This CDR3 has 15 residues. Trimming at V came to 2 bases and at J to 4 bases, leaving 5 bases not matched to a gene. CDR3 sequence reads: CASSLTGTGEYEQYF. In DNA form, the CDR3 reads TGTGCCAGCAGCTTAACCGGGACAGGGGAGTACGAGCAGTACTTC.

The V call is TRBV18, the J call TRBJ1-5; 7 nucleotides line up with TRBD1. This CDR3 has 13 amino acids. The J segment lost 4 bases and the V segment lost 8 bases, leaving 5 bases of the junction unmatched. Germline V CDR1 and CDR2: KGHSH, LQKENI. The CDR3 here is CASRDSRNQPQHF. Here the CDR3 DNA reads TGTGCCAGCCGGGACAGTAGGAATCAGCCCCAGCATTTT.

V usage is TRBV30 and J usage is TRBJ1-5; D is uncertain. The CDR3 has 13 residues. V lost 2 bases to trimming and J lost 2 bases, with 7 bases between them. From germline, CDR1 is GTSNPN and CDR2 SVGIG (reference sequence). In DNA, the CDR3 is TGTGCCTGGAGTCTGCGGGGCAATCAGCCCCAGCATTTT. This codes for CAWSLRGNQPQHF.

V is TRBV11-2 and J is TRBJ1-5; D remains ambiguous. The CDR3 totals 13 residues. Germline lookup yields CDR1 SGHAT and CDR2 FQNNGV. The V and J ends lost 5 bases and 6 bases respectively, with 11 bases between them. The CDR3 spells CASSPGYGQPQHF. CDR3 coding DNA: TGTGCCAGCAGCCCCGGGTATGGTCAGCCCCAGCATTTT.

The CDR3 DNA is TGCGCCAGCAGCCCACTAGCGGGAGGGCCTCGCACCGGGGAGCTGTTTTTT. Its translation: CASSPLAGGPRTGELFF. The chain recombines TRBV5-1 with TRBJ2-2, with TRBD2 matching 13 bases. From germline, CDR1 is SGHRS and CDR2 YFSETQ. V shed 4 bases, J shed 4 bases, and the junction held 7 bases outside the gene matches. The CDR3 totals 17 residues.

About this clone itself: It is likely a read error: a sequence one base away is far more abundant. This likely comes from a read error, as the CDR3 has no conserved phenylalanine or tryptophan at its end. The chain links TRBV7-9 to TRBJ2-7; TRBD2 agrees at 9 bases. V dropped 5 bases and J dropped 5; count of bases not matched to a gene: 16. This CDR3 is built from 17 residues. Per the germline V gene, CDR1 is SEHNR and CDR2 is FQNEAQ (reference sequence). The CDR3 here is CASSASRGSGSSHEQYL. The CDR3 region has the DNA TGTGCCAGCAGCGCTTCCCGGGGTAGCGGGAGTTCCCACGAGCAGTACCTC.

V gene TRBV18 combines with J gene TRBJ1-2; a weak D match, TRBD1 (5 bases). The length of the CDR3 is 15 residues. The germline gives CDR1 KGHSH, CDR2 LQKENI. With 3 bases removed from V and 4 bases from J, the gap between germline ends came to 15 bases. This chain's CDR3 is CASSPVPGGGYGYTF. The CDR3 DNA reads as TGTGCCAGCTCACCGGTACCGGGCGGGGGCTATGGCTACACCTTC.

This chain connects TRBV27 to TRBJ2-7, with 7 nucleotides matching TRBD2. The CDR3 has 14 residues. Germline CDR1 is MNHEY and CDR2 is SMNVEV (reference sequence). J was trimmed by 5 bases and V by 6 bases; bases with no gene match: 10. CDR3 in DNA: TGTGCCAGCAGAGCTCGGGGGGAGTGGAACGAGCAGTACTTC. Amino acid sequence: CASRARGEWNEQYF.

As concerns this clone: Given a far larger clone just one base away, this is likely a sequencing read error. The rearrangement links TRBV2 to TRBJ1-4; 9 nucleotides align to TRBD1. Per germline, CDR1 SNHLY and CDR2 FYNNEI. The CDR3 has 14 amino acids. The CDR3 loop is CASNLGQGGERLFF. In DNA form, the CDR3 reads TGTGCCAGCAACCTGGGACAGGGAGGCGAAAGACTGTTTTTT.

The rearrangement links TRBV29-1 to TRBJ2-1, with 13 bases lining up with TRBD2. Germline trimming cut 2 bases from V and 9 bases from J; bases unmatched to any gene: 4. Germline V CDR1 and CDR2: SQVTM, ANQGSEA. CDR3 size: 14 residues. The CDR3 loop reads CSVERTSGRSEQFF. The CDR3 nucleotides read TGCAGCGTTGAACGGACTAGCGGGAGAAGTGAGCAGTTCTTC.

The chain employs TRBV30 and TRBJ2-5; maybe TRBD2 (7 bases). Trimming stripped 3 bases from V and 5 bases from J, with 10 bases between. The CDR3 totals 12 residues. Germline values: CDR1 GTSNPN, CDR2 SVGIG (reference sequence). In nucleotides, the CDR3 is TGTGCCTGGAGCAAGGGGGGGGAGACCCAGTACTTC. Its protein product is CAWSKGGETQYF.

J is TRBJ2-7 and V is TRBV6-6; D is unresolved. The CDR3 totals 14 residues. Germline V gene lookup returns CDR1 MNHNY and CDR2 SVGAGI (reference sequence). The ends were cut back, 6 bases at V and 0 bases at J, with 12 bases in the middle. Written as DNA, the CDR3 is TGTGCCAGCAGACGACTCCTAAGCTCCTACGAGCAGTACTTC. Protein product: CASRRLLSSYEQYF.

About this clone: A far larger clone is a single base away, which makes a read error likely. The chain joins TRBV28 to TRBJ2-7; maybe TRBD2 (5 bases). V lost 6 bases to trimming and J lost 5 bases, with 17 bases between them. The germline V gene encodes CDR1 MDHEN and CDR2 SYDVKM. CDR3 size: 14 residues. DNA of the CDR3: TGTGCCAGCAGCCGGCACGGGATAATCCACGAGCAGTACTTC. Translation gives CASSRHGIIHEQYF.

To note about this clone: One base separates it from a far larger clone, so it is likely a read error. Other DNA sequences of this sample code for an identical CDR3. V gene TRBV18 combines with J gene TRBJ1-2; the D is unclear. The CDR3 has 15 residues. Germline CDR1 KGHSH, CDR2 LQKENI. The CDR3 protein is CASSPLSDANYGYTF. CDR3 nucleotide sequence: TGTGCCAGCTCACCACTGTCAGACGCTAACTATGGCTACACCTTT.

The CDR3 here is CASSPGLAGGPSNTGELFF. For the CDR3, the DNA is TGTGCCAGCAGCCCGGGACTAGCGGGAGGTCCATCGAACACCGGGGAGCTGTTTTTT. The chain links TRBV7-3 to TRBJ2-2, with 15 bases identical to TRBD2. Unmatched junction bases numbered 7, after V lost 5 bases and J lost 0 bases. The CDR3 is made up of 19 amino acids. Germline values: CDR1 SGHTA, CDR2 FQGTGA.

This clone was picked up a small number of times. This rearrangement joins TRBV19 to TRBJ1-5, with TRBD1 matching 9 bases. Trimming took 3 bases from V and 2 from J; bases not matched to a gene: 5. The CDR3 runs to 16 residues. Germline V gene sequence: CDR1 LNHDA, CDR2 SQIVND (reference sequence). CDR3 bases: TGTGCCAGTAGTATCACAGGGGGCGATGGCAATCAGCCCCAGCATTTT. Residues: CASSITGGDGNQPQHF.

This chain uses TRBV7-9 with TRBJ2-1; 9 nucleotides line up with TRBD2. Germline-derived CDR1 and CDR2 are SEHNR and FQNEAQ (reference sequence). The J segment lost 6 bases and the V segment lost 5 bases, leaving 11 bases of the junction unmatched. The CDR3 length is 16 residues. The DNA for the CDR3 is TGTGCCAGCAGCCAAGCAGGCGGGAGGGCTACCAATGAGCAGTTCTTC. Its translation is CASSQAGGRATNEQFF. Using reference TRBV7-9 and TRBJ2-1 for the parts outside the CDR3, the full variable domain is DTGVSQNPRHKITKRGQNVTFRCDPISEHNRLYWYRQTLGQGPEFLTYFQNEAQLEKSRLLSDRFSAERPKGSFSTLEIQRTEQGDSAMYLCASSQAGGRATNEQFFGPGTRLTVL.

This chain connects TRBV5-5 to TRBJ2-7, with D unclear. Germline CDR1 is SGHKS and CDR2 is YYEKEE (reference sequence). V lost 4 bases, J lost 4 bases, and 9 bases lay in between. This CDR3 is built from 12 residues. The CDR3 DNA is TGTGCCAGCAGCGTGACGGTTTACGAGCAGTACTTC. Residues: CASSVTVYEQYF.

The V and J genes are TRBV15 and TRBJ1-3; possible D gene TRBD1, 6 bases. This CDR3 contains 17 residues. Trimming removed 0 bases at V and 3 bases at J, with 15 bases between. Germline CDR1 is LNHNV and CDR2 is YYDKDF (reference sequence). Here the CDR3 reads CATSRDRAGAGGNTIYF. Written as DNA, the CDR3 is TGTGCCACCAGCAGAGATAGGGCGGGGGCTGGTGGAAACACCATATATTTT.